The 14 T cell receptor beta chains reported below all come from one sample, sequenced in a study of T cell changes during pregnancy in multiple sclerosis. Measured with immunoSEQ multiplex PCR; TCRdb has only the in-frame clones, and not every one. The sample lists tens of thousands of clones, 75% to 90% occurring once. The sample consisted of CD4+ T cells from peripheral blood mononuclear cells, taken in the first trimester of pregnancy. These receptors originate from a female donor in good health, enrolled as a control in a pregnancy study.

The chain carries TRBV7-8 and TRBJ2-7; 9 nucleotides line up with TRBD1. Germline lookup yields CDR1 SGHVS and CDR2 FQNEAQ. The CDR3 is 15 residues long. V shed 5 bases, J shed 0 bases, and the junction held 5 bases outside the gene matches. The CDR3 coding sequence is TGTGCCAGCAGCCAGGACAGGGGAAGCTCCTACGAGCAGTACTTC. Protein product: CASSQDRGSSYEQYF. Filled out from reference TRBV7-8 and TRBJ2-7, the complete variable domain reads GAGVSQSPRYKVAKRGQDVALRCDPISGHVSLFWYQQALGQGPEFLTYFQNEAQLDKSGLPSDRFFAERPEGSVSTLKIQRTQQEDSAVYLCASSQDRGSSYEQYFGPGTRLTVT.

The V call is TRBV28, the J call TRBJ1-2, with D possibly matching TRBD1 (6 bases). Germline CDR1 MDHEN, CDR2 SYDVKM. The V end was cut by 5 bases, the J end by 4 bases, with 29 bases between. This CDR3 contains 19 residues. CDR3 sequence reads: CASSPVSPLGGGAGYGYTF. In nucleotides, the CDR3 is TGTGCCAGCAGTCCAGTTAGCCCCCTCGGGGGGGGCGCCGGCTATGGCTACACCTTC.

The chain has TRBV28 and TRBJ1-5; 8 bases agree with TRBD1. The CDR3 runs 20 residues. The V and J ends lost 0 bases and 0 bases, in that order; junction bases with no gene match: 13. Looked up from germline, CDR1 is MDHEN and CDR2 is SYDVKM. DNA of the CDR3: TGTGCCAGCAGTTTATGCAGGGCGCAGGGGGCTTTTTGTAGCAATCAGCCCCAGCATTTT. Protein: CASSLCRAQGAFCSNQPQHF.

The chain couples TRBV30 to TRBJ2-5; maybe TRBD2 (5 bases). The CDR3 totals 12 residues. V lost 1 base and J lost 5, with 8 bases in between. Germline values: CDR1 GTSNPN, CDR2 SVGIG (reference sequence). The CDR3 coding sequence is TGTGCCTGGAGTGAGCGGCTCGAGACCCAGTACTTC. Protein sequence: CAWSERLETQYF.

This chain uses TRBV28 with TRBJ2-2; 10 bases are a match to TRBD1. V was pared by 10 bases and J by 4 bases, with 9 bases of the junction left unmatched. This CDR3 has 15 amino acids. Germline CDR1 and CDR2: MDHEN and SYDVKM. CDR3 bases: TGTGCCACCATACAGGACAGGGGGGGCACCGGGGAGCTGTTTTTT. It encodes CATIQDRGGTGELFF.

This rearrangement joins TRBV18 to TRBJ2-1; 11 nucleotides agree with TRBD2. The CDR3 runs 15 residues. The ends lost 8 bases at V and 4 bases at J; junction bases unmatched: 7. Germline CDR1 and CDR2: KGHSH and LQKENI. CDR3 nucleotide sequence: TGTGCCAGCCTTTCCGGGACTAGCGGTTACAATGAGCAGTTCTTC. It encodes CASLSGTSGYNEQFF.

V usage is TRBV19 and J usage is TRBJ2-3, with TRBD1 as a possible D gene (6 bases). V gave up 5 bases and J gave up 1 base, with 7 bases separating them. This CDR3 is 13 amino acids long. Per germline, CDR1 LNHDA and CDR2 SQIVND (reference sequence). The CDR3 bases are TGTGCCAGTAGTTACAGGGGCACAGATACGCAGTATTTT. Amino acid sequence: CASSYRGTDTQYF.

The V and J genes are TRBV12-2 and TRBJ2-7; the D call of TRBD2 is as the table states it, not checked on the DNA. TRBV12-2 is a pseudogene segment. The length of the CDR3 is 19 residues. CDR3: CASRLAGTSGARNRYEQYF. The CDR3, as DNA: TGTGCAAGTCGCTTAGCCGGGACTAGCGGGGCCCGGAATCGCTACGAGCAGTACTTC.

V gene TRBV29-1 combines with J gene TRBJ2-7; 7 bases map to TRBD1. CDR3 length: 15 residues. The germline V gene has CDR1 SQVTM and CDR2 ANQGSEA. Trimming cost V 8 bases and J 6 bases; bases outside gene matches: 19. Here the CDR3 reads CSLTPHQTGSSEQYF. CDR3 nucleotide sequence: TGCAGCCTGACCCCCCATCAGACAGGGTCAAGCGAGCAGTACTTC.

The J gene is TRBJ2-7, the V gene TRBV7-2; D may be TRBD1 (6 bases). The germline V gene has CDR1 SGHTA and CDR2 FQGNSA. The CDR3 runs to 13 residues. The V gene lost 5 bases and the J gene lost 4 bases, with 12 bases spanning the gap. CDR3 in DNA: TGTGCCAGCAGCGCCCCCCAGGGGTACGAGCAGTACTTC. Protein: CASSAPQGYEQYF.

The chain recombines TRBV14 with TRBJ1-1; possibly TRBD1 for D (5 bases). V was pared by 2 bases and J by 6 bases, with 13 bases between. The CDR3 totals 14 residues. Germline CDR1 and CDR2: SGHDN and FVKESK. The CDR3 coding sequence is TGTGCCAGCAGCCAAAGACAGACGCCCGCTGAAGCTTTCTTT. It encodes CASSQRQTPAEAFF.

The chain joins TRBV29-1 to TRBJ2-3; maybe TRBD1 (7 bases). In germline, CDR1 is SQVTM, CDR2 ANQGSEA. Trimming shortened V by 8 bases and J by 6 bases, and 15 bases separated the two germline ends. The CDR3 length is 12 residues. The CDR3 here is CSPSPGGDTQYF. The CDR3 DNA reads TGCAGCCCCAGTCCAGGGGGGGATACGCAGTATTTT.

The V gene is TRBV5-6, the J gene TRBJ2-5; D is possibly TRBD2 (5 bases). The CDR3 is 14 residues long. Trimming removed 2 bases at V and 5 bases at J, with 13 bases between. Per the germline V gene, CDR1 is SGHDT and CDR2 is YYEEEE. The CDR3 sequence is CASSFPSSGETQYF. CDR3 DNA: TGTGCCAGCAGCTTCCCTAGCTCGGGGGAGACCCAGTACTTC.

The genes are TRBV20-1 and TRBJ2-1; D not resolved. V shed 3 bases and J shed 8 bases, with 8 bases lying between them. Germline V gene lookup returns CDR1 DFQATT and CDR2 SNEGSKA (reference sequence). The CDR3 spans 11 residues. CDR3 protein: CSASPRDEQFF. The CDR3 bases are TGCAGTGCTAGTCCTCGGGATGAGCAGTTCTTC.